These T cell receptor beta chains were read from a single sample in a study of T-cell reconstitution after alpha-beta-depleted transplantation in children. TCRdb re-analysed the PCR reads in MiXCR, keeping a single row per CDR3 protein. The top ten clones hold 8.5% to 9.5% of a sample with fewer than 350,000 distinct CDR3 sequences, almost 8% of them seen once. This material consisted of peripheral blood, taken 360 days after TCRalphabeta/CD19-depleted stem cell transplant. Receptors originate from a female patient aged 2-9 years who had a stem cell transplant for Fanconi anemia, so the T cells may come from the graft donor. CDR3s include the opening cysteine and the closing phenylalanine or tryptophan. Each record gives: J gene, CDR3 length, clone size, V gene, D gene, CDR3 protein, CDR3 DNA. A D gene is named only where the DNA matches it firmly. Size tells how often a clone was seen (once, few, many) or the class of an expanded clone, and some rows leave it out.

J: TRBJ2-3
length: 16
size: many
V: TRBV5-1
D: TRBD1
CDR3: CASSTKSGQVTDTQYF
DNA: TGCGCCAGCAGTACCAAGTCCGGACAGGTCACAGATACGCAGTATTTT

J: TRBJ2-5
length: 15
size: -
V: TRBV11-2
D: TRBD1
CDR3: CASSLGQGMKETQYF
DNA: TGTGCCAGCAGCTTAGGACAGGGCATGAAAGAGACCCAGTACTTC

J: TRBJ2-4
length: 16
size: -
V: TRBV19
D: -
CDR3: CASSMTGLGTKNIQYF
DNA: TGTGCCAGTAGTATGACAGGTCTGGGGACCAAAAACATTCAGTACTTC

J: TRBJ2-3
length: 16
size: many
V: TRBV10-3
D: -
CDR3: CAISEYDREVADTQYF
DNA: TGTGCCATCAGTGAATACGACAGGGAGGTTGCAGATACGCAGTATTTT

J: TRBJ2-3
length: 13
size: -
V: TRBV19
D: -
CDR3: CASSGSYTDTQYF
DNA: TGTGCCAGTAGTGGCAGCTACACAGATACGCAGTATTTT

J: TRBJ2-2
length: 14
size: few
V: TRBV20-1
D: TRBD2
CDR3: CSASWRGGTGELFF
DNA: TGCAGTGCTAGCTGGCGGGGGGGCACCGGGGAGCTGTTTTTT

J: TRBJ1-6
length: 15
size: many
V: TRBV12-3/TRBV12-4
D: -
CDR3: CASSGPGPLNSPLHF
DNA: TGTGCCAGCAGTGGACCGGGACCACTCAATTCACCCCTCCACTTT

J: TRBJ2-1
length: 18
size: many
V: TRBV24-1
D: TRBD2
CDR3: CATSDLTSGGPSYNEQFF
DNA: TGTGCCACCAGTGATCTGACTAGCGGGGGCCCCTCCTACAATGAGCAGTTCTTC

J: TRBJ2-5
length: 14
size: many
V: TRBV9
D: TRBD2
CDR3: CASSPGTNQETQYF
DNA: TGTGCCAGCAGCCCCGGGACTAACCAAGAGACCCAGTACTTC

J: TRBJ1-4
length: 12
size: many
V: TRBV4-2
D: -
CDR3: CASSQDTTKLFF
DNA: TGTGCCAGCAGCCAAGATACCACAAAACTGTTTTTT

J: TRBJ1-1
length: 13
size: many
V: TRBV7-3
D: -
CDR3: CASSRGVRTEAFF
DNA: TGTGCCAGCAGCCGTGGGGTCAGAACTGAAGCTTTCTTT

J: TRBJ2-3
length: 14
size: -
V: TRBV7-3
D: TRBD1
CDR3: CASSLGTGGDTQYF
DNA: TGTGCCAGCAGCCTCGGGACAGGCGGAGATACGCAGTATTTT

J: TRBJ2-1
length: 12
size: -
V: TRBV28
D: -
CDR3: CASESPYNEQFF
DNA: TGTGCCAGCGAGTCTCCTTACAATGAGCAGTTCTTC

J: TRBJ2-2
length: 14
size: few
V: TRBV5-6
D: -
CDR3: CASSYYTRLWELFF
DNA: TGTGCCAGCAGCTACTACACTAGATTGTGGGAGCTGTTTTTT

J: TRBJ2-1
length: 12
size: -
V: TRBV11-2
D: -
CDR3: CASSITGGLRFF
DNA: TGTGCCAGCAGCATAACGGGGGGCCTTCGCTTCTTC

J: TRBJ2-1
length: 15
size: -
V: TRBV28
D: -
CDR3: CASKSGTSSYNEQFF
DNA: TGTGCCAGCAAATCCGGTACGAGCTCCTACAATGAGCAGTTCTTC

J: TRBJ2-3
length: 14
size: few
V: TRBV5-1
D: -
CDR3: CASSPEGSTDTQYF
DNA: TGCGCCAGCAGCCCCGAGGGGAGCACAGATACGCAGTATTTT

J: TRBJ1-2
length: 14
size: few
V: TRBV6-1
D: -
CDR3: CASSEDRRRNGYTF
DNA: TGTGCCAGCAGCGAAGACAGGCGAAGGAATGGCTACACCTTC

J: TRBJ2-1
length: 15
size: many
V: TRBV11-2
D: TRBD1
CDR3: CASSTGTGYDNEQFF
DNA: TGTGCCAGCAGCACCGGGACAGGGTACGACAATGAGCAGTTCTTC

J: TRBJ2-5
length: 14
size: -
V: TRBV20-1
D: -
CDR3: CSARSAGAGETQYF
DNA: TGCAGTGCTAGATCCGCCGGGGCAGGAGAGACCCAGTACTTC

J: TRBJ1-3
length: 16
size: many
V: TRBV5-1
D: -
CDR3: CASSLDQGLSGNTIYF
DNA: TGCGCCAGCAGCTTGGATCAGGGCCTCTCTGGAAACACCATATATTTT

J: TRBJ2-5
length: 13
size: many
V: TRBV5-1
D: -
CDR3: CASSPYDQETQYF
DNA: TGCGCCAGCAGCCCATACGATCAAGAGACCCAGTACTTC

J: TRBJ2-6
length: 17
size: few
V: TRBV6-5
D: TRBD1
CDR3: CASSYLGGGTGANVLTF
DNA: TGTGCCAGCAGTTACTTAGGGGGCGGCACTGGGGCCAACGTCCTGACTTTC

J: TRBJ2-3
length: 17
size: many
V: TRBV5-1
D: TRBD2
CDR3: CASSLVLAGVSTDTQYF
DNA: TGCGCCAGCAGCTTGGTTCTAGCGGGGGTGAGCACAGATACGCAGTATTTT

J: TRBJ2-5
length: 16
size: few
V: TRBV10-3
D: TRBD1
CDR3: CAISESPGQGKVTQYF
DNA: TGTGCCATCAGTGAGTCGCCGGGACAGGGGAAGGTGACCCAGTACTTC

J: TRBJ2-1
length: 18
size: -
V: TRBV7-4
D: TRBD2
CDR3: CASSLLAGGPYSYNEQFF
DNA: TGTGCCAGCAGCTTGCTAGCGGGGGGCCCCTACTCCTACAATGAGCAGTTCTTC

J: TRBJ2-1
length: 14
size: many
V: TRBV29-1
D: -
CDR3: CSVSLLGGYNEQFF
DNA: TGCAGCGTTTCCCTTTTGGGTGGGTACAATGAGCAGTTCTTC

J: TRBJ2-1
length: 15
size: many
V: TRBV9
D: TRBD2
CDR3: CASSAGTILYNEQFF
DNA: TGTGCCAGCAGCGCCGGGACTATACTTTACAATGAGCAGTTCTTC

J: TRBJ1-5
length: 14
size: few
V: TRBV20-1
D: -
CDR3: CSATGQPSNQPQHF
DNA: TGCAGTGCTACCGGACAGCCTAGCAATCAGCCCCAGCATTTT

J: TRBJ1-1
length: 14
size: many
V: TRBV5-1
D: -
CDR3: CASSITIQGSEAFF
DNA: TGCGCCAGCAGCATTACCATCCAGGGGAGCGAAGCTTTCTTT

J: TRBJ2-2
length: 15
size: many
V: TRBV27
D: TRBD1
CDR3: CASSPRQGNTGELFF
DNA: TGTGCCAGCAGTCCAAGACAGGGGAACACCGGGGAGCTGTTTTTT

J: TRBJ2-1
length: 15
size: -
V: TRBV11-2
D: TRBD2
CDR3: CASILPAGGSNEQFF
DNA: TGTGCCAGCATCCTTCCCGCGGGGGGAAGCAATGAGCAGTTCTTC

J: TRBJ2-1
length: 16
size: many
V: TRBV5-1
D: -
CDR3: CASQITTDLRTNEQFF
DNA: TGCGCCAGCCAGATCACCACGGACTTACGGACCAATGAGCAGTTCTTC

J: TRBJ2-7
length: 12
size: many
V: TRBV7-6
D: -
CDR3: CASSPDSSPQYF
DNA: TGTGCCAGCAGCCCAGACAGCTCTCCGCAGTACTTC

J: TRBJ1-2
length: 15
size: -
V: TRBV28
D: -
CDR3: CAGSPFQRGYYGYTF
DNA: TGTGCCGGCTCCCCCTTCCAACGGGGATACTATGGCTACACCTTC

J: TRBJ1-4
length: 18
size: few
V: TRBV11-2
D: -
CDR3: CASSSWTPTRGTNEKLFF
DNA: TGTGCCAGCAGCTCCTGGACCCCGACCAGAGGCACTAATGAAAAACTGTTTTTT

J: TRBJ2-1
length: 15
size: -
V: TRBV28
D: -
CDR3: CASSASQGSYNEQFF
DNA: TGTGCCAGCAGTGCCTCCCAGGGTTCCTACAATGAGCAGTTCTTC